Listed below are T cell receptor beta chains from one sample, sequenced in a study of blood T cell repertoires in COVID-19. TCRdb's copy holds only in-frame clones and misses some; the assay was immunoSEQ multiplex PCR. The data contain about 160,000 clones, around 85% of them seen just once; the ten biggest clones take up approximately 10%. Sequencing was done on a sample of peripheral blood. Receptors originate from a man between 60 and 75 years old with active or convalescent COVID-19. Both conserved end residues are part of each CDR3.

v_call	j_call	cdr3_aa
TRBV28	TRBJ1-5	CASSFWAQMYSNQPQHF
TRBV11-2	TRBJ1-2	CASSQGDPYTF
TRBV19	TRBJ2-7	CASSMGDSNNYEQYF
TRBV27	TRBJ1-5	CASSSLDRASNQPQHF
TRBV29-1	TRBJ1-2	CSARTGSYGYTF
TRBV5-1	TRBJ1-6	CASSFTEPSSYNSPLHF
TRBV2	TRBJ2-5	CASTLLETQYF
TRBV13	TRBJ1-1	CASSSGQYTEAFF
TRBV5-6	TRBJ1-2	CASSLGMDRYYGYTF
TRBV27	TRBJ1-2	CASSSLTGRYGYTF
TRBV19	TRBJ1-5	CASSGTGGAGQPQHF
TRBV3-1/TRBV3-2	TRBJ2-2	CASRDRANTGELFF
TRBV12-5	TRBJ2-2	CASGLVNWGLSTGELFF
TRBV7-2	TRBJ2-7	CASSPPPVSSYEQYF
TRBV27	TRBJ1-3	CASRPSSGNTIYF
TRBV5-1	TRBJ2-2	CASSPALSDTGELFF
TRBV5-1	TRBJ1-4	CASKQGGSTNEKLFF
TRBV5-1	TRBJ1-6	CASSTGQENSPLHF
TRBV27	TRBJ1-2	CASSLSPGSGYGYTF
TRBV5-4	TRBJ2-7	CASSRGGTGLPEQYF
TRBV28	TRBJ1-1	CASTPGVITEAFF
TRBV6-5	TRBJ2-6	CASRRGANVLTF
TRBV6-5	TRBJ2-1	CASMEGVGEQFF
TRBV12-5	TRBJ2-5	CASGLTTTGSAETQYF
TRBV18	TRBJ1-2	CASAPGQNNGYTF
TRBV2	TRBJ1-2	CASSGPQGNYGYTF
TRBV9	TRBJ1-1	CASSVARGTEAFF
TRBV2	TRBJ2-1	CASSELRGAYNEQFF
TRBV19	TRBJ2-1	CASRPGQGNYNEQFF
TRBV19	TRBJ2-2	CASSRDREAGELFF
TRBV19	TRBJ2-3	CASRDPGSTDTQYF
TRBV7-8	TRBJ1-2	CASSFRTGFNYGYTF
TRBV18	TRBJ2-5	CASSPLGQGAETQYF
TRBV28	TRBJ2-7	CASSPPILGLSYEQYF